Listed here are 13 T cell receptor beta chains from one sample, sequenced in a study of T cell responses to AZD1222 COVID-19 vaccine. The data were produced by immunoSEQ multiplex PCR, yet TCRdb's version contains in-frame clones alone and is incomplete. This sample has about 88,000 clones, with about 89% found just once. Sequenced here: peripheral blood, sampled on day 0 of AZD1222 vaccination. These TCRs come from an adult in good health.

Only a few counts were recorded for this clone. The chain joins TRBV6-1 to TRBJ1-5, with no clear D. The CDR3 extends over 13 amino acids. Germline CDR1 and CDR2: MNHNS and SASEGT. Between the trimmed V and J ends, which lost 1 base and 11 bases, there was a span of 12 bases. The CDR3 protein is CASSEETHGSQHF. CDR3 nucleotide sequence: TGTGCCAGCAGTGAAGAGACCCATGGGTCCCAGCATTTT.

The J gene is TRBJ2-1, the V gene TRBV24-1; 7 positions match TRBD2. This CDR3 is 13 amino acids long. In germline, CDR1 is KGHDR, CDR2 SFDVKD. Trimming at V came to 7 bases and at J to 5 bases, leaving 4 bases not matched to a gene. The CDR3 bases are TGTGCCACCAGCGGGAGGAATGACAATGAGCAGTTCTTC. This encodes CATSGRNDNEQFF.

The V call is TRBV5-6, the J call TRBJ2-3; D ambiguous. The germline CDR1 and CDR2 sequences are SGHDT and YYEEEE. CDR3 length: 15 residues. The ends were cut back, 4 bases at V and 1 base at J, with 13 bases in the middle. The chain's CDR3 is CASSQTRYGTDTQYF. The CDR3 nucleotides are TGTGCCAGCAGCCAAACACGTTACGGCACAGATACGCAGTATTTT.

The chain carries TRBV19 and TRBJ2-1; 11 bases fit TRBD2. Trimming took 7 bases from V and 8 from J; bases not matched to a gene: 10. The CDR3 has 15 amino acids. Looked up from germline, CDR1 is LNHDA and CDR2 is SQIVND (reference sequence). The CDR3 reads CASKLLAGDSDEQFF. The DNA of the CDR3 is TGTGCCAGTAAACTACTAGCGGGAGATTCAGATGAGCAGTTCTTC.

CDR3 DNA: TGTGCCAGCAGTTCGGTCCAGAGCAATGAGCAGTTCTTC. Its translation is CASSSVQSNEQFF. The J gene is TRBJ2-1, the V gene TRBV12-3 or TRBV12-4; D not certain. Trimming cost V 4 bases and J 6 bases, with 10 bases left between them. This CDR3 region has 13 residues.

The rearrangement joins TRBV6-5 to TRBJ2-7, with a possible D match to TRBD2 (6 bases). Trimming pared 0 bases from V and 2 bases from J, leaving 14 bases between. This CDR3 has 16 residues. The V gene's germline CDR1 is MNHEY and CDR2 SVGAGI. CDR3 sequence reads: CASSYSGLIDPYEQYF. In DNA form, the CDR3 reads TGTGCCAGCAGTTACTCGGGACTTATCGATCCCTACGAGCAGTACTTC.

CDR3 in DNA: TGTGCCTGGAGTGTGGCTGCTTCAACTAATGGGGCTTTCTTT. It specifies CAWSVAASTNGAFF. The rearrangement uses TRBV30 and TRBJ1-1; D gene ambiguous. Trimming removed 0 bases from V and 11 bases from J, with 19 bases in between. CDR1 GTSNPN and CDR2 SVGIG come from the germline V gene (reference sequence). The CDR3 totals 14 residues.

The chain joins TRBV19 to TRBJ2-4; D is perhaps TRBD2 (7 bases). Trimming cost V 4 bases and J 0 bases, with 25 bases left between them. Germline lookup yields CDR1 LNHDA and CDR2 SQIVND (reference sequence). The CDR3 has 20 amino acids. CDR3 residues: CASSNHALAGAKVAKNIQYF. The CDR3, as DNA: TGTGCCAGTAGTAACCACGCCTTGGCGGGGGCGAAGGTAGCCAAAAACATTCAGTACTTC.

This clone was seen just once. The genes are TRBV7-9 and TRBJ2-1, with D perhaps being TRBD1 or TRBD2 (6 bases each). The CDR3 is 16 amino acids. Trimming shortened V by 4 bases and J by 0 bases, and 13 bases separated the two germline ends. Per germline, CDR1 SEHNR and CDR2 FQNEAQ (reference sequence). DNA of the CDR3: TGTGCCAGCAGCTCAGGAGGGGGTAGCTCCTACAATGAGCAGTTCTTC. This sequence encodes CASSSGGGSSYNEQFF.

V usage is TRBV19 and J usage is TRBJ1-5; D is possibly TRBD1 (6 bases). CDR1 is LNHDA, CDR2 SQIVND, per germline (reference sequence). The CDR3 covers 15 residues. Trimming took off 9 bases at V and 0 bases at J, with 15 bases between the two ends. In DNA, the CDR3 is TGTGCCAGGTCGGGGGCCCAGGATAGCAATCAGCCCCAGCATTTT. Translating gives CARSGAQDSNQPQHF.

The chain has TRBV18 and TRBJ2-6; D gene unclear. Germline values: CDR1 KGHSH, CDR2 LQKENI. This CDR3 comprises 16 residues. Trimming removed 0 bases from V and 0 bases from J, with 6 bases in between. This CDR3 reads CASSPPLYSGANVLTF. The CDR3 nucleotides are TGTGCCAGCTCACCACCCCTTTACTCTGGGGCCAACGTCCTGACTTTC.

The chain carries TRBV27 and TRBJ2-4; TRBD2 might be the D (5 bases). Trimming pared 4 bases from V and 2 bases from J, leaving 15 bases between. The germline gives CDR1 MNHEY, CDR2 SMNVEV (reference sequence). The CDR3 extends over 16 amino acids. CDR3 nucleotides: TGTGCCAGCAGTTCCTCTCGGCCCGGGACCAAAAACATTCAGTACTTC. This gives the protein CASSSSRPGTKNIQYF.

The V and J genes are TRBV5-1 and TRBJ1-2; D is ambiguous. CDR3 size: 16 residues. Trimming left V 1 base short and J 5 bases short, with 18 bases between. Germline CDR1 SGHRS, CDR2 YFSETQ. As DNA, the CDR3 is TGCGCCAGCAGCTTGAATGGCGCAGAACAACATTATGGCTACACCTTC. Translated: CASSLNGAEQHYGYTF. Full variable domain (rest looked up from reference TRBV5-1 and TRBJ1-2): KAGVTQTPRYLIKTRGQQVTLSCSPISGHRSVSWYQQTPGQGLQFLFEYFSETQRNKGNFPGRFSGRQFSNSRSEMNVSTLELGDSALYLCASSLNGAEQHYGYTFGSGTRLTVV.